A single sample gave rise to the 3 T cell receptor beta chains below, sequenced in a study of blood T cell repertoires in COVID-19. Some clones are missing from TCRdb's copy, which holds only in-frame ones; the method was immunoSEQ multiplex PCR. The sample contains about 430,000 clones, roughly 90% of which appear only once. Source material: PBMCs or T cells enriched from blood (not recorded which). These receptors were taken from a woman under 30 who had been exposed to COVID-19.

This chain links TRBV28 with TRBJ2-6; D gene ambiguous. The CDR3 covers 14 residues. Germline assignment: CDR1 MDHEN and CDR2 SYDVKM. V lost 7 bases, J lost 0 bases, and 7 bases lay in between. The DNA of the CDR3 is TGTGCCAGCACCACTTTCTCTGGGGCCAACGTCCTGACTTTC. Protein product: CASTTFSGANVLTF.

This chain connects TRBV9 to TRBJ2-7; 10 nucleotides match TRBD2. Germline V gives CDR1 SGDLS, CDR2 YYNGEE. J gave up 5 bases and V 0 bases, and 5 bases lay outside the gene matches. The CDR3 runs 15 residues. CDR3: CASSVEASGGHEQYF. In nucleotides, the CDR3 is TGTGCCAGCAGCGTAGAGGCTAGCGGGGGTCACGAGCAGTACTTC.

This clone has just a few counts. The chain carries TRBV2 and TRBJ1-1; D is unclear. From germline, CDR1 is SNHLY and CDR2 FYNNEI. V gave up 3 bases and J gave up 8 bases, with 7 bases separating them. The CDR3 is 11 residues long. The CDR3 coding sequence is TGTGCCAGCAGTGAGGTACAAGAAGCTTTCTTT. Amino acids: CASSEVQEAFF.